Listed below are T cell receptor beta chains from one sample, sequenced in a study of shared clonotypes between healthy human individuals. Assay: immunoSEQ multiplex PCR; the TCRdb copy retains only in-frame clones and omits some. The sample carries about 2 million clones, about 95% recorded once. The sequenced sample was naive CD8+ T cells sorted from blood. All receptors derive from a man in his late teens or twenties in good health. The CDR3 runs from the conserved cysteine through the conserved F or W. D genes are given only for firm matches. Some rows have no size entry. The others give once, few or many, or a class for an expanded clone.

J: TRBJ1-1
V: TRBV29-1
D: NA
size: NA
CDR3: CSATQENTEAFF
DNA: TGCAGCGCCACCCAGGAGAACACTGAAGCTTTCTTT

J: TRBJ1-1
V: TRBV6-1
D: NA
size: once
CDR3: CASGSMNTEAFF
DNA: TGTGCCAGCGGGAGCATGAACACTGAAGCTTTCTTT

J: TRBJ2-7
V: TRBV19
D: TRBD2
size: NA
CDR3: CASKLAGSGEQYF
DNA: TGTGCCAGTAAGTTAGCGGGGTCGGGCGAGCAGTACTTC

J: TRBJ1-5
V: TRBV6-1
D: NA
size: NA
CDR3: CASRGGGLHF
DNA: TGTGCCAGCAGAGGGGGGGGTCTGCATTTT

J: TRBJ2-1
V: TRBV27
D: NA
size: NA
CDR3: CASSSRTTVYNEQFF
DNA: TGTGCCAGCAGTTCCCGGACTACTGTTTACAATGAGCAGTTCTTC

J: TRBJ2-3
V: TRBV4-1
D: NA
size: NA
CDR3: CASSQDGSHGRGVTQYF
DNA: TGCGCCAGCAGCCAAGATGGGTCGCATGGCCGAGGGGTAACGCAGTATTTT

J: TRBJ2-7
V: TRBV27
D: TRBD2
size: NA
CDR3: CASSLGGRDYEQYF
DNA: TGTGCCAGCAGTTTAGGAGGGAGGGACTACGAGCAGTACTTC

J: TRBJ2-3
V: TRBV7-2
D: TRBD2
size: NA
CDR3: CASSTRSGGAGDTQYF
DNA: TGTGCCAGCAGCACCCGGAGCGGGGGGGCGGGAGATACGCAGTATTTT

J: TRBJ1-5
V: TRBV6-5
D: TRBD1
size: NA
CDR3: CASSQNRGYGQPQHF
DNA: TGTGCCAGCAGCCAAAACAGGGGGTACGGTCAGCCCCAGCATTTT

J: TRBJ2-6
V: TRBV11-2
D: NA
size: NA
CDR3: CASSLVWGTGANVLTF
DNA: TGTGCCAGCAGCTTAGTCTGGGGGACTGGGGCCAACGTCCTGACTTTC

J: TRBJ2-5
V: TRBV4-1
D: NA
size: NA
CDR3: CASSQDRGAGETQYF
DNA: TGCGCCAGCAGCCAAGATAGAGGGGCGGGCGAGACCCAGTACTTC

J: TRBJ1-4
V: TRBV23-1
D: TRBD1
size: NA
CDR3: CASSQLPGQGRTNEKLFF
DNA: TGCGCCAGCAGTCAATTGCCGGGACAGGGGAGAACTAATGAAAAACTGTTTTTT

J: TRBJ2-2
V: TRBV6-5
D: NA
size: NA
CDR3: CASSYQSTNTGELFF
DNA: TGTGCCAGCAGTTACCAGAGTACGAACACCGGGGAGCTGTTTTTT

J: TRBJ2-3
V: TRBV7-9
D: NA
size: NA
CDR3: CASSFPLDGSFTDTQYF
DNA: TGTGCCAGCAGCTTCCCCTTGGACGGATCCTTCACAGATACGCAGTATTTT

J: TRBJ2-1
V: TRBV10-1
D: NA
size: NA
CDR3: CASSRDSSSYNEQFF
DNA: TGCGCCAGCAGTCGGGACTCCAGCTCCTACAATGAGCAGTTCTTC

J: TRBJ1-1
V: TRBV7-9
D: TRBD1
size: once
CDR3: CASSSSTGAPNTEAFF
DNA: TGTGCCAGCAGCTCATCAACAGGGGCCCCGAACACTGAAGCTTTCTTT

J: TRBJ2-7
V: TRBV4-3
D: NA
size: NA
CDR3: CASSQEFSGSYEQYF
DNA: TGCGCCAGCAGCCAAGAGTTCTCCGGTTCCTACGAGCAGTACTTC

J: TRBJ2-7
V: TRBV5-1
D: NA
size: NA
CDR3: CASSLERGYEQYF
DNA: TGCGCCAGCAGCTTGGAAAGGGGCTACGAGCAGTACTTC

J: TRBJ2-5
V: TRBV7-9
D: TRBD2
size: NA
CDR3: CASSSALAGQETQYF
DNA: TGTGCCAGCAGCTCCGCTTTAGCGGGACAAGAGACCCAGTACTTC

J: TRBJ2-7
V: TRBV9
D: NA
size: NA
CDR3: CASSPGGGPGYEQYF
DNA: TGTGCCAGCAGCCCCGGGGGCGGGCCTGGTTACGAGCAGTACTTC

J: TRBJ1-2
V: TRBV19
D: TRBD1
size: NA
CDR3: CASSSLKAGTGADYGYTF
DNA: TGTGCCAGTAGTAGCCTAAAGGCCGGGACAGGGGCTGACTATGGCTACACCTTC

J: TRBJ2-2
V: TRBV29-1
D: TRBD2
size: NA
CDR3: CSVVAGASSGELFF
DNA: TGCAGCGTCGTAGCGGGAGCCAGTTCCGGGGAGCTGTTTTTT

J: TRBJ1-1
V: TRBV30
D: NA
size: many
CDR3: CAWSVGGLNTEAFF
DNA: TGTGCCTGGAGTGTTGGAGGGTTGAACACTGAAGCTTTCTTT

J: TRBJ2-1
V: TRBV27
D: NA
size: NA
CDR3: CASSFSSYNEQFF
DNA: TGTGCCAGCAGTTTTTCCAGCTACAATGAGCAGTTCTTC

J: TRBJ2-7
V: TRBV5-4
D: TRBD1
size: few
CDR3: CASSLGQGNSYEQYF
DNA: TGTGCCAGCAGCTTGGGACAGGGGAACTCCTACGAGCAGTACTTC

J: TRBJ2-7
V: TRBV4-3
D: NA
size: once
CDR3: CASSQDSGGVYEQYF
DNA: TGCGCCAGCAGCCAAGATAGCGGAGGGGTCTACGAGCAGTACTTC

J: TRBJ1-4
V: TRBV13
D: NA
size: NA
CDR3: CASSLWGGDANEKLFF
DNA: TGTGCCAGCAGCTTATGGGGCGGCGACGCGAATGAAAAACTGTTTTTT

J: TRBJ2-7
V: TRBV6-1
D: NA
size: NA
CDR3: CASSGETYEQYF
DNA: TGTGCCAGCAGTGGAGAGACCTACGAGCAGTACTTC

J: TRBJ2-1
V: TRBV10-3
D: TRBD1
size: NA
CDR3: CAISEDRDEQFF
DNA: TGTGCCATCAGTGAGGACAGGGATGAGCAGTTCTTC

J: TRBJ2-3
V: TRBV6-5
D: NA
size: NA
CDR3: CASSYEWPPGDTQYF
DNA: TGTGCCAGCAGTTACGAATGGCCCCCGGGAGATACGCAGTATTTT

J: TRBJ2-7
V: TRBV5-4
D: NA
size: NA
CDR3: CASSLGAGVFSEQYF
DNA: TGTGCCAGCAGCTTGGGGGCAGGGGTTTTTTCCGAGCAGTACTTC

J: TRBJ2-7
V: TRBV13
D: NA
size: once
CDR3: CASSPDRSEQYF
DNA: TGTGCCAGCAGCCCCGACAGGTCCGAGCAGTACTTC

J: TRBJ1-1
V: TRBV7-6
D: NA
size: NA
CDR3: CASSFGATGFEAFF
DNA: TGTGCCAGCAGCTTCGGCGCCACAGGGTTTGAAGCTTTCTTT

J: TRBJ1-5
V: TRBV6-6
D: NA
size: NA
CDR3: CASSYQGSQPQHF
DNA: TGTGCCAGCAGTTATCAGGGTTCTCAGCCCCAGCATTTT

J: TRBJ2-3
V: TRBV29-1
D: TRBD1
size: once
CDR3: CSVVGWWGKARQGESHRDTQYF
DNA: TGCAGCGTTGTGGGCTGGTGGGGGAAAGCCCGACAGGGTGAATCCCACCGGGATACGCAGTATTTT

J: TRBJ1-2
V: TRBV27
D: TRBD1
size: few
CDR3: CASSPRQGYGYTF
DNA: TGTGCCAGCAGTCCCCGACAGGGCTATGGCTACACCTTC

J: TRBJ2-5
V: TRBV9
D: TRBD1
size: NA
CDR3: CASSADRLDRQGEETQYF
DNA: TGTGCCAGCAGCGCCGATAGATTAGACAGACAGGGTGAAGAGACCCAGTACTTC

J: TRBJ1-1
V: TRBV10-1
D: NA
size: NA
CDR3: CASSDLNREAFF
DNA: TGCGCCAGCAGTGACTTGAACAGGGAAGCTTTCTTT

J: TRBJ1-2
V: TRBV6-5
D: TRBD1
size: once
CDR3: CASREGTGSGYTF
DNA: TGTGCCAGCAGGGAGGGGACAGGGTCTGGCTACACCTTC

J: TRBJ2-3
V: TRBV7-9
D: TRBD2
size: NA
CDR3: CASSSSTSGASTDTQYF
DNA: TGTGCCAGCAGCTCGAGCACTAGCGGGGCTAGCACAGATACGCAGTATTTT

J: TRBJ2-7
V: TRBV2
D: NA
size: NA
CDR3: CASSEGPYEQYF
DNA: TGTGCCAGCAGTGAAGGCCCCTACGAGCAGTACTTC

J: TRBJ2-7
V: TRBV29-1
D: NA
size: NA
CDR3: CSVWGFDEQYF
DNA: TGCAGCGTTTGGGGATTCGACGAGCAGTACTTC

J: TRBJ2-5
V: TRBV9
D: TRBD2
size: NA
CDR3: CASSVNLPSGGEETQYF
DNA: TGTGCCAGCAGCGTAAATCTGCCTAGCGGGGGGGAGGAGACCCAGTACTTC

J: TRBJ2-2
V: TRBV19
D: TRBD2
size: NA
CDR3: CASSIRLAAFLGELFF
DNA: TGTGCCAGTAGTATAAGACTAGCGGCCTTTCTCGGGGAGCTGTTTTTT

J: TRBJ2-7
V: TRBV5-6
D: TRBD2
size: once
CDR3: CASSFSASGIYEQYF
DNA: TGTGCCAGCAGCTTTTCGGCTAGCGGGATCTACGAGCAGTACTTC

J: TRBJ2-2
V: TRBV7-2
D: TRBD2
size: NA
CDR3: CASSSSPTSGGGELFF
DNA: TGTGCCAGCAGCTCCTCCCCGACTAGCGGGGGCGGGGAGCTGTTTTTT

J: TRBJ2-7
V: TRBV7-2
D: NA
size: NA
CDR3: CASSSSGTSYEQYF
DNA: TGTGCCAGCAGCTCCTCCGGGACAAGCTACGAGCAGTACTTC

J: TRBJ2-1
V: TRBV9
D: TRBD2
size: NA
CDR3: CASSAGLDNEQFF
DNA: TGTGCCAGCAGCGCGGGACTAGACAATGAGCAGTTCTTC

J: TRBJ2-1
V: TRBV27
D: TRBD2
size: NA
CDR3: CASSSGTSGYNEQFF
DNA: TGTGCCAGCAGTTCCGGGACTAGCGGTTACAATGAGCAGTTCTTC